The T cell receptor beta chain described here comes from a study of blood T cell repertoires in COVID-19. Study overall: From T cells, B-cell-depleted T cells, or PBMCs came the material, which was cDNA or gDNA.

Source study methods: Scientists estimated how many nucleated cells there were by amplifying reference gene primers. Clones were read by immunoSEQ multiplex PCR, and TCRdb kept only the in-frame ones, dropping some. Clonal size and the V and J genes are those of that table, whereas D and trimming came from the DNA. The sample includes approximately 140,000 clones, more than 85% seen only once; the top ten take roughly 18%. This clonotype was sampled from a man aged 45-60 years with active or convalescent COVID-19. Specimen: peripheral blood.

The DNA of the CDR3 is TGTGCCAGCAGGGTAACAACAGAAGGGGTCGGGCCCCAGCATTTT. The encoded protein is CASRVTTEGVGPQHF. The V call is TRBV6-5, the J call TRBJ1-5; possible D gene TRBD1, 5 bases. This CDR3 comprises 15 residues. V was cut by 6 bases and J by 9 bases, with 21 bases left in between. The V gene's germline CDR1 is MNHEY and CDR2 SVGAGI.